This entry lists 29 T cell receptor beta chains sequenced from one sample in a study of T cell repertoires in cytomegalovirus infection. TCRdb re-derived calls from the reads in MiXCR, one entry per CDR3 protein. The sample shows roughly 630,000 distinct CDR3 sequences, about 24% of them seen only once. The sequenced sample consisted of CD8+ T cells from PBMCs. The receptors originated from a human donor in good health (CMV status not recorded). Some clones in this sample may be carry-over from other donors' samples.

This clonotype appeared a few times. The chain combines TRBV29-1 with TRBJ2-7, with D possibly being TRBD2 (5 bases). V was pared by 4 bases and J by 7 bases, with 11 bases between. This CDR3 spans 11 amino acids. Germline lookup yields CDR1 SQVTM and CDR2 ANQGSEA. CDR3 sequence: CSVGGPEEQYV. The CDR3 region has the DNA TGCAGCGTTGGAGGGCCAGAAGAGCAGTACGTC.

This clonotype was detected a few times. This chain joins TRBV6-6 and TRBJ2-7, with 8 bases lining up with TRBD2. The CDR3 has 15 residues. The germline V gene encodes CDR1 MNHNY and CDR2 SVGAGI (reference sequence). J was trimmed by 4 bases and V by 2 bases; bases with no gene match: 7. CDR3 sequence (DNA): TGTGCCAGCAGTTACGAAAGCGGGGGCCAATACGAGCAGTACTTC. Protein product: CASSYESGGQYEQYF.

This clonotype was observed at least ten times. The chain employs TRBV7-9 and TRBJ2-5; D might be TRBD1 (6 bases). V was clipped by 3 bases and J by 0 bases, with 8 bases between them. The germline V gene has CDR1 SEHNR and CDR2 FQNEAQ (reference sequence). The CDR3 extends over 14 amino acids. The CDR3: CASSFGQNQETQYF. The CDR3 DNA reads as TGTGCCAGCAGCTTCGGACAGAACCAAGAGACCCAGTACTTC.

There are a few counts of this clonotype. This chain joins TRBV5-1 and TRBJ2-7; D unclear. The CDR3 is 13 amino acids. V gave up 0 bases and J gave up 0 bases, with 4 bases separating them. CDR1 SGHRS and CDR2 YFSETQ come from the germline V gene. The CDR3 DNA reads TGCGCCAGCAGCTTGGAGGGCTCCTACGAGCAGTACTTC. Translation: CASSLEGSYEQYF.

The chain employs TRBV29-1 and TRBJ2-1; 7 nucleotides line up with TRBD2. The CDR3 is 14 residues long. Germline CDR1 SQVTM, CDR2 ANQGSEA. V gave up 4 bases and J gave up 1 base; unmatched junction bases: 4. The CDR3 reads CSVGGGESYNEQFF. The DNA for the CDR3 is TGCAGCGTTGGGGGGGGGGAGTCCTACAATGAGCAGTTCTTC.

The chain links TRBV5-4 to TRBJ2-2; a weak D match, TRBD1 (5 bases). Germline V gives CDR1 SGHNT, CDR2 YYREEE (reference sequence). CDR3 length equals 15 residues. V was shortened by 6 bases and J by 3 bases, with 15 bases between the two germline ends. The CDR3 protein is CASTLGALDTGELFF. CDR3 DNA sequence: TGTGCCAGCACCCTTGGGGCCCTGGACACCGGGGAGCTGTTTTTT.

As to this clonotype: One end of the junction varies from germline; a read error may be responsible. V usage is TRBV11-3 and J usage is TRBJ2-3; D gene uncertain. CDR1 is SGHNT, CDR2 YENEEA, per germline. This CDR3 contains 15 residues. As DNA, the CDR3 is TGTGCCAGCATCTTATCGCCAGGCCTCACAGATACGCAGTATTTT. This gives the protein CASILSPGLTDTQYF.

There are many counts of this clonotype. The chain recombines TRBV12-3 or TRBV12-4 with TRBJ2-1; no clear D. Trimming left V 3 bases short and J 8 bases short, with 17 bases between. This CDR3 comprises 15 residues. CDR3: CASSFRNPRMDEQFF. CDR3 bases: TGTGCCAGCAGTTTCCGGAACCCCCGTATGGATGAGCAGTTCTTC.

This clonotype was observed a few times. The chain links TRBV20-1 to TRBJ2-5; tentatively, D is TRBD1 or TRBD2 (5 bases each). There are 14 residues in the CDR3. CDR1 DFQATT and CDR2 SNEGSKA come from the germline V gene (reference sequence). V lost 4 bases to trimming and J lost 2 bases, with 14 bases between them. The CDR3 DNA reads as TGCAGTGCTAACAACCGGGACGGACAAGAGACCCAGTACTTC. Protein sequence: CSANNRDGQETQYF.

At least ten counts were recorded for this clonotype. This chain's CDR3 is CASSFNPLGSSYNSPLHF. CDR3 in DNA: TGTGCCAGCAGCTTTAATCCTCTGGGAAGCTCCTATAATTCACCCCTCCACTTT. The chain links TRBV7-2 to TRBJ1-6; no clear D. This CDR3 region has 18 residues. V lost 3 bases and J 0 bases, leaving 15 bases between the germline ends. Per germline, CDR1 SGHTA and CDR2 FQGNSA.

This clonotype has just a few counts. The V and J genes are TRBV25-1 and TRBJ2-7, with D unresolved. Trimming cost V 4 bases and J 3 bases, with 7 bases left between them. Germline V gene lookup returns CDR1 MGHDK and CDR2 SYGVNS. This CDR3 is 12 amino acids long. The CDR3, as DNA: TGTGCCAGCAGTGCTAACCTCTACGAGCAGTACTTC. Translated, it gives CASSANLYEQYF.

This clonotype has at least ten counts. The J gene is TRBJ1-5, the V gene TRBV7-9, with no clear D. The CDR3 loop spans 15 amino acids. V was pared by 1 base and J by 3 bases, with 10 bases between. Germline CDR1 reads SEHNR; CDR2 reads FQNEAQ (reference sequence). CDR3 in amino acids: CASSLDASPNQPQHF. Here the CDR3 DNA reads TGTGCCAGCAGCTTAGATGCCAGCCCCAATCAGCCCCAGCATTTT.

This clonotype has a handful of counts. The V call is TRBV7-6, the J call TRBJ2-5, with a tentative D call TRBD2 (6 bases). Per the germline V gene, CDR1 is SGHVS and CDR2 is FNYEAQ. The CDR3 extends over 14 amino acids. Between the trimmed V and J ends, which lost 4 bases and 1 base, there was a span of 10 bases. The DNA for the CDR3 is TGTGCCAGCAGCTCCCCGGGACTCCAAGAGACCCAGTACTTC. Amino acid sequence: CASSSPGLQETQYF. Full variable domain (outside the CDR3, taken from reference TRBV7-6 and TRBJ2-5): GAGVSQSPRYKVTKRGQDVALRCDPISGHVSLYWYRQALGQGPEFLTYFNYEAQQDKSGLPNDRFSAERPEGSISTLTIQRTEQRDSAMYRCASSSPGLQETQYFGPGTRLLVL.

This clonotype has just a few counts. J is TRBJ1-6 and V is TRBV7-2; D perhaps matches TRBD1 (6 bases). Germline loops: CDR1 SGHTA, CDR2 FQGNSA. CDR3 length: 16 residues. Trimming removed 5 bases at V and 3 bases at J, with 14 bases between. CDR3 residues: CASSPRGVLYNSPLHF. For the CDR3, the DNA is TGTGCCAGCAGCCCTAGGGGGGTACTCTATAATTCACCCCTCCACTTT.

This rearrangement joins TRBV20-1 to TRBJ2-7, with 7 bases matching TRBD2. CDR3 length: 14 residues. Germline lookup yields CDR1 DFQATT and CDR2 SNEGSKA (reference sequence). V gave up 5 bases and J gave up 1 base; unmatched junction bases: 8. The CDR3 protein is CSAYGGTVSYEQYF. The CDR3, as DNA: TGCAGTGCTTACGGGGGGACCGTATCCTACGAGCAGTACTTC.

The rearrangement links TRBV15 to TRBJ1-2; 8 bases map to TRBD1. Germline V gene lookup returns CDR1 LNHNV and CDR2 YYDKDF (reference sequence). This CDR3 spans 14 amino acids. V lost 0 bases, J lost 8 bases, and 5 bases stayed unmatched. The CDR3 region is CATSRDRGPLGYTF. CDR3 bases: TGTGCCACCAGCAGAGACAGGGGGCCGTTGGGCTACACCTTC.

The chain joins TRBV7-9 to TRBJ2-1; D is uncertain. Trimming took off 8 bases at V and 8 bases at J, with 13 bases between the two ends. There are 12 residues in the CDR3. Germline lookup yields CDR1 SEHNR and CDR2 FQNEAQ (reference sequence). In nucleotides, the CDR3 is TGTGCCAGCCCCAAGGTGGGCGATGAGCAGTTCTTC. Translation: CASPKVGDEQFF.

V gene TRBV6-2 or TRBV6-3 combines with J gene TRBJ2-1; 9 bases agree with TRBD1. V lost 0 bases, J lost 6 bases, and 6 bases stayed unmatched. Germline CDR1 and CDR2: MNHEY and SVGEGT. The CDR3 is 16 residues long. The chain's CDR3 is CASSYSGTGFGNEQFF. The CDR3 nucleotides read TGTGCCAGCAGTTACTCCGGGACAGGGTTCGGCAATGAGCAGTTCTTC.

The chain uses TRBV4-1 and TRBJ1-4; weak D call: TRBD1 (6 bases). The CDR3 is 13 residues long. The germline V gene has CDR1 MGHRA and CDR2 YSYEKL. V was cut by 4 bases and J by 5 bases, with 8 bases left in between. The CDR3 loop is CASSRGQNEKLFF. CDR3 nucleotides: TGCGCCAGCAGCCGCGGACAGAATGAAAAACTGTTTTTT.

This clonotype has only a few counts. The gene calls are TRBV7-4 and TRBJ1-2; 8 bases map to TRBD1. The CDR3 contains 18 residues. V was clipped by 1 base and J by 5 bases; unmatched bases: 15. CDR1 SGHVT and CDR2 SQSDAQ come from the germline V gene. Written as DNA, the CDR3 is TGTGCCAGCAGCTTAGGCGGGGCAGGGGGCCGTACTGAGTATGGCTACACCTTC. Protein sequence: CASSLGGAGGRTEYGYTF.

The chain combines TRBV28 with TRBJ1-3; perhaps TRBD1 as D (5 bases). Germline-derived CDR1 and CDR2 are MDHEN and SYDVKM. Trimming cost V 2 bases and J 5 bases, with 13 bases left between them. The CDR3 is made up of 15 amino acids. CDR3 loop: CASSLDGAIRNTIYF. CDR3 nucleotides: TGTGCCAGCAGTTTAGATGGGGCCATTAGAAACACCATATATTTT.

The chain couples TRBV27 to TRBJ2-1; the match to TRBD1 covers 9 bases. CDR3 length: 15 residues. CDR1 is MNHEY and CDR2 is SMNVEV in the germline V gene (reference sequence). The V gene end was trimmed by 3 bases and the J gene end by 4 bases; junction bases not matched to a gene: 4. The CDR3 loop reads CASSFIGTGYNEQFF. In DNA, the CDR3 is TGTGCCAGCAGTTTTATCGGGACAGGGTACAATGAGCAGTTCTTC.

This clonotype was recorded at least ten times. This chain joins TRBV7-2 and TRBJ1-3; D gene ambiguous. Trimming took 1 base from V and 0 from J, leaving 10 bases between them. CDR1 is SGHTA, CDR2 FQGNSA, per germline. This CDR3 contains 16 residues. The CDR3 sequence: CASSLGRESSGNTIYF. DNA of the CDR3: TGTGCCAGCAGCTTAGGAAGGGAGAGCTCTGGAAACACCATATATTTT.

This clonotype was detected only a few times. The chain recombines TRBV19 with TRBJ1-1, with no clear D. Trimming took off 10 bases at V and 0 bases at J, with 18 bases between the two ends. CDR3 length: 15 amino acids. Germline assignment: CDR1 LNHDA and CDR2 SQIVND (reference sequence). CDR3 sequence (DNA): TGTGCCACCTTTGGTAGGAGTAATATGAACACTGAAGCTTTCTTT. Its protein product is CATFGRSNMNTEAFF.

The genes are TRBV14 and TRBJ2-7; D not resolved. The V end was cut by 4 bases, the J end by 5 bases, with 12 bases between. This CDR3 is built from 13 residues. Germline loops: CDR1 SGHDN, CDR2 FVKESK. The CDR3 loop reads CASSPGWGNEQYV. In DNA, the CDR3 is TGTGCCAGCAGCCCGGGCTGGGGAAACGAGCAGTACGTC.

The chain couples TRBV7-9 to TRBJ2-5, with D unclear. Germline V gene lookup returns CDR1 SEHNR and CDR2 FQNEAQ (reference sequence). V lost 1 base to trimming and J lost 5 bases, with 14 bases between them. CDR3 size: 15 residues. CDR3: CASSLDEYNGETQYF. The CDR3 DNA reads TGTGCCAGCAGCTTAGACGAATACAACGGGGAGACCCAGTACTTC.

The chain joins TRBV6-5 to TRBJ2-2; the D gene is possibly TRBD1 (6 bases). Trimming cost V 4 bases and J 5 bases, with 14 bases left between them. The germline gives CDR1 MNHEY, CDR2 SVGAGI. The length of the CDR3 is 15 residues. CDR3 region: CASSFTNRVTGELFF. CDR3 nucleotide sequence: TGTGCCAGCAGTTTCACTAACAGGGTGACCGGGGAGCTGTTTTTT.

This clonotype was seen at least ten times. The chain joins TRBV12-3 or TRBV12-4 to TRBJ1-2; D is ambiguous. The CDR3 consists of 13 residues. Trimming left V 5 bases short and J 4 bases short, with 11 bases between. This CDR3 is CASSPLAGYGYTF. The CDR3 bases are TGTGCCAGCAGTCCCCTGGCGGGCTATGGCTACACCTTC.

This clonotype was found many times. The rearrangement links TRBV10-3 to TRBJ1-2, with D perhaps TRBD1 (6 bases). The V gene's germline CDR1 is ENHRY and CDR2 SYGVKD. The CDR3 has 15 residues. The V end lost 2 bases, the J end lost 2 bases, and 12 bases lay between the germline ends. The CDR3 DNA follows: TGTGCCATCAGTGAGCGGGACAATCGGAACTATGGCTACACCTTC. Protein: CAISERDNRNYGYTF.